The 22 T cell receptor beta chains presented below share a single source sample, sequenced in a study of shared clonotypes between healthy human individuals. Clones were sequenced by immunoSEQ multiplex PCR, and TCRdb holds only the in-frame ones, with some missing. The table includes 2 million to 2.5 million clones, approximately 96% detected once. The specimen sequenced was naive CD4+ T cells sorted from blood. Subset described: CD45RA+ positively selected. All receptors derive from a man aged 18 to 29 in good health.

J is TRBJ1-1 and V is TRBV30; D gene uncertain. Germline values: CDR1 GTSNPN, CDR2 SVGIG (reference sequence). The CDR3 totals 14 residues. Trimming took 0 bases from V and 2 from J, leaving 10 bases between them. The chain's CDR3 is CAWSVAVGNTEAFF. CDR3 bases: TGTGCCTGGAGTGTAGCGGTCGGTAACACTGAAGCTTTCTTT.

This clone came up once. This rearrangement joins TRBV19 to TRBJ2-3; TRBD2 matches 8 bases. The length of the CDR3 is 17 residues. Per germline, CDR1 LNHDA and CDR2 SQIVND (reference sequence). Trimming took 6 bases from V and 4 from J; bases not matched to a gene: 15. Written as DNA, the CDR3 is TGTGCCAGTAGAAACGGGAGGGAAGGGTATATGGCAGATACGCAGTATTTT. Amino acid sequence: CASRNGREGYMADTQYF.

The chain has TRBV29-1 and TRBJ2-7; D uncertain. Germline CDR1 and CDR2: SQVTM and ANQGSEA. This CDR3 contains 15 residues. V lost 8 bases and J lost 6, with 26 bases in between. The CDR3 sequence is CSPKPPYFPIVEQYF. CDR3 in DNA: TGCAGCCCCAAGCCACCTTATTTTCCCATCGTCGAGCAGTACTTC.

The chain has TRBV6-5 and TRBJ1-1; 8 bases align to TRBD1. Per germline, CDR1 MNHEY and CDR2 SVGAGI. The CDR3 is 15 amino acids. The trim removed 5 bases at V and 4 bases at J, leaving 9 bases unmatched. The CDR3 sequence: CASSASGQGLTEAFF. The CDR3 DNA is TGTGCCAGCAGTGCTTCCGGACAGGGTCTCACTGAAGCTTTCTTT.

The chain combines TRBV25-1 with TRBJ2-5; weak D call: TRBD1 (6 bases). V lost 1 base to trimming and J lost 5 bases, with 17 bases between them. The CDR3 length is 16 residues. From germline, CDR1 is MGHDK and CDR2 SYGVNS. CDR3 residues: CASSESISRGPETQYF. CDR3 in DNA: TGTGCCAGCAGTGAATCTATAAGCAGGGGTCCGGAGACCCAGTACTTC.

The gene calls are TRBV19 and TRBJ2-6; 7 bases line up with TRBD1. Germline V gene data show CDR1 as LNHDA and CDR2 as SQIVND (reference sequence). The V and J ends lost 2 bases and 2 bases, in that order; junction bases with no gene match: 3. The CDR3 loop spans 16 amino acids. CDR3 coding DNA: TGTGCCAGTAGTATACGTACAGGGGCTGGGGCCAACGTCCTGACTTTC. Protein product: CASSIRTGAGANVLTF.

The chain uses TRBV15 and TRBJ1-4, with 7 bases that match TRBD1. The CDR3 loop spans 18 amino acids. J gave up 0 bases and V 1 base, and 8 bases lay outside the gene matches. Germline V gene sequence: CDR1 LNHNV, CDR2 YYDKDF (reference sequence). CDR3: CATSRAQGRSATNEKLFF. The CDR3 DNA follows: TGTGCCACCAGCAGAGCACAGGGGAGGTCGGCAACTAATGAAAAACTGTTTTTT.

This chain connects TRBV11-2 to TRBJ1-4, with a tentative D call TRBD1 (5 bases). The CDR3 runs 15 residues. Looked up from germline, CDR1 is SGHAT and CDR2 is FQNNGV. V lost 5 bases and J lost 4, with 14 bases in between. CDR3 bases: TGTGCCAGCAGCCCACGCGGGGCGCTTAATGAAAAACTGTTTTTT. Amino acid sequence: CASSPRGALNEKLFF.

The V call is TRBV10-3, the J call TRBJ2-5; 9 positions match TRBD1. With 2 bases clipped from V and 5 bases from J, the junction kept 3 bases outside the gene matches. CDR3 length: 14 amino acids. Germline V gene lookup returns CDR1 ENHRY and CDR2 SYGVKD. The CDR3 sequence is CAISETGGTETQYF. CDR3 DNA sequence: TGTGCCATCAGTGAGACAGGGGGCACTGAGACCCAGTACTTC.

The J gene is TRBJ2-1, the V gene TRBV7-2, with TRBD2 matching 8 bases. From germline, CDR1 is SGHTA and CDR2 FQGNSA. CDR3 length: 17 amino acids. The V gene end was trimmed by 1 base and the J gene end by 2 bases; junction bases not matched to a gene: 7. The CDR3 is CASSLVQAGGAYNEQFF. The CDR3 nucleotides are TGTGCCAGCAGCTTAGTACAGGCGGGAGGTGCCTACAATGAGCAGTTCTTC.

This clone has a single count. The chain couples TRBV19 to TRBJ2-7; no reliable D call. V gave up 3 bases and J gave up 3 bases, with 12 bases separating them. Germline V gives CDR1 LNHDA, CDR2 SQIVND (reference sequence). This CDR3 is 14 amino acids long. In DNA form, the CDR3 reads TGTGCCAGTAGTATCAGTACAGAAAACTACGAGCAGTACTTC. Translating gives CASSISTENYEQYF. Full variable domain (missing parts from reference TRBV19 and TRBJ2-7): DGGITQSPKYLFRKEGQNVTLSCEQNLNHDAMYWYRQDPGQGLRLIYYSQIVNDFQKGDIAEGYSVSREKKESFPLTVTSAQKNPTAFYLCASSISTENYEQYFGPGTRLTVT.

V is TRBV28 and J is TRBJ1-1; 9 bases are shared with TRBD1. There are 18 residues in the CDR3. V shed 4 bases, J shed 1 base, and the junction held 13 bases outside the gene matches. Germline V CDR1 and CDR2: MDHEN, SYDVKM. The CDR3 region has the DNA TGTGCCAGCAGTTCCCACTCACGGACAGGGGTGGGGAACACTGAAGCTTTCTTT. Protein: CASSSHSRTGVGNTEAFF.

The chain couples TRBV11-2 to TRBJ2-3, with D perhaps assigned TRBD1 or TRBD2 (5 bases each). V lost 4 bases to trimming and J lost 2 bases, with 10 bases between them. Germline V gives CDR1 SGHAT, CDR2 FQNNGV. The CDR3 extends over 14 amino acids. The DNA for the CDR3 is TGTGCCAGCAGCTCATGGGACGTCACAGATACGCAGTATTTT. Residues: CASSSWDVTDTQYF.

The chain has TRBV6-1 and TRBJ2-1, with a weak D call TRBD1 (6 bases). There are 15 residues in the CDR3. Trimming took 6 bases from V and 1 from J, leaving 13 bases between them. CDR1 and CDR2 from the germline V gene are MNHNS and SASEGT. The CDR3: CASRARGGSYNEQFF. The CDR3 DNA follows: TGTGCCAGCAGAGCCAGGGGTGGATCCTACAATGAGCAGTTCTTC.

V gene TRBV5-1 combines with J gene TRBJ1-1; 8 bases are shared with TRBD1. Trimming took 0 bases from V and 0 from J; bases not matched to a gene: 10. The germline V gene encodes CDR1 SGHRS and CDR2 YFSETQ. The CDR3 covers 18 residues. CDR3 protein: CASSLAQGAQDMNTEAFF. In DNA, the CDR3 is TGCGCCAGCAGCTTGGCCCAGGGGGCCCAGGACATGAACACTGAAGCTTTCTTT. Full variable domain (missing parts from reference TRBV5-1 and TRBJ1-1): KAGVTQTPRYLIKTRGQQVTLSCSPISGHRSVSWYQQTPGQGLQFLFEYFSETQRNKGNFPGRFSGRQFSNSRSEMNVSTLELGDSALYLCASSLAQGAQDMNTEAFFGQGTRLTVV.

The rearrangement uses TRBV2 and TRBJ2-3; 7 bases match TRBD1. The CDR3 loop spans 15 amino acids. Trimming took 6 bases from V and 5 from J; bases not matched to a gene: 11. Germline V gene lookup returns CDR1 SNHLY and CDR2 FYNNEI. This CDR3 is CASSDRAHLGDTQYF. The CDR3 DNA follows: TGTGCCAGCAGCGACAGGGCCCACCTAGGAGATACGCAGTATTTT. The whole variable domain, remainder taken from reference TRBV2 and TRBJ2-3, is EPEVTQTPSHQVTQMGQEVILRCVPISNHLYFYWYRQILGQKVEFLVSFYNNEISEKSEIFDDQFSVERPDGSNFTLKIRSTKLEDSAMYFCASSDRAHLGDTQYFGPGTRLTVL.

This chain uses TRBV6-5 with TRBJ2-5, with D perhaps given as TRBD1 or TRBD2 (5 bases each). CDR1 and CDR2 from the germline V gene are MNHEY and SVGAGI. Trimming removed 0 bases at V and 7 bases at J, with 12 bases between. The CDR3 spans 14 residues. In nucleotides, the CDR3 is TGTGCCAGCAGTTACTCGAGGGACCACTGGACCCAGTACTTC. Amino acids: CASSYSRDHWTQYF.

The chain has TRBV21-1 and TRBJ1-5. TRBV21-1 is flagged as a pseudogene. CDR3 size: 19 residues. DNA of the CDR3: TGTGCCAGCAGCAAAGGTGGACGTCTCGCAAGACCTAGCAATCAGCCCCAGCATTTT. It codes for CASSKGGRLARPSNQPQHF.

This chain uses TRBV5-4 with TRBJ1-1, with unresolved D. The CDR3 spans 14 residues. V was cut by 0 bases and J by 0 bases, with 6 bases left in between. CDR1 and CDR2 (germline): SGHNT, YYREEE (reference sequence). The CDR3 loop reads CASSLATLNTEAFF. The DNA of the CDR3 is TGTGCCAGCAGCTTGGCAACTCTGAACACTGAAGCTTTCTTT. The whole variable domain, remainder taken from reference TRBV5-4 and TRBJ1-1, is ETGVTQSPTHLIKTRGQQVTLRCSSQSGHNTVSWYQQALGQGPQFIFQYYREEENGRGNFPPRFSGLQFPNYSSELNVNALELDDSALYLCASSLATLNTEAFFGQGTRLTVV.

The chain recombines TRBV7-9 with TRBJ2-1, with a weak D call TRBD1 (5 bases). V was trimmed by 1 base and J by 4 bases, leaving 20 bases between them. Germline CDR1 SEHNR, CDR2 FQNEAQ (reference sequence). This CDR3 is 18 amino acids long. CDR3 bases: TGTGCCAGCAGCTTAGACTTGTTGGGCAGGGTCTCGTACAATGAGCAGTTCTTC. As protein: CASSLDLLGRVSYNEQFF.

V gene TRBV5-1 combines with J gene TRBJ2-5, with D unclear. Trimming cost V 2 bases and J 1 base, with 9 bases left between them. The CDR3 spans 14 residues. CDR1 is SGHRS, CDR2 YFSETQ, per germline. The DNA for the CDR3 is TGCGCCAGCAGCTTCGGAGACTTCCAAGAGACCCAGTACTTC. Its protein product is CASSFGDFQETQYF.

As DNA, the CDR3 is TGTGCCAGCAGCGCCGGAAGTAGCGGACCCACAGATACGCAGTATTTT. Translation gives CASSAGSSGPTDTQYF. The rearrangement links TRBV9 to TRBJ2-3; the D gene is possibly TRBD2 (6 bases). The germline V gene has CDR1 SGDLS and CDR2 YYNGEE. With 3 bases removed from V and 2 bases from J, the gap between germline ends came to 16 bases. This CDR3 region has 16 residues.